This TCR beta chain is drawn from a study of blood T cell repertoires in COVID-19. Overall study context: T cells, B-cell-depleted T cells, or PBMCs supplied cDNA or gDNA.

The CDR3 is 15 amino acids. The germline gives CDR1 GTSNPN, CDR2 SVGIG (reference sequence). Unmatched junction bases numbered 9, after V lost 2 bases and J lost 4 bases. The study recruited people aged about 18 to 95 years across approximately 24 US areas. Either two negative PCRs, clearance, or symptom resolution qualified Cohort 3 donors as recovered. Methods used by the authors: Estimation of nucleated cell counts relied on the amplification of reference gene primers. Libraries were prepared by immunoSEQ multiplex PCR; TCRdb keeps only in-frame clonotypes and omits some of them. V, J and clone size derive from that table, while D and trimming were established from the DNA sequence. Of roughly 500,000 clones in the sample, approximately 90% were seen once.

Input material: PBMCs or T cells enriched from blood (not recorded which). The clonotype originates from a woman in her sixties or seventies who had recovered from COVID-19. This chain uses TRBV30 with TRBJ2-7, with 9 bases fitting TRBD1. The CDR3 reads CAWSRFGTGLYEQYF. CDR3 in DNA: TGTGCCTGGAGTAGGTTCGGGACAGGGTTGTACGAGCAGTACTTC.